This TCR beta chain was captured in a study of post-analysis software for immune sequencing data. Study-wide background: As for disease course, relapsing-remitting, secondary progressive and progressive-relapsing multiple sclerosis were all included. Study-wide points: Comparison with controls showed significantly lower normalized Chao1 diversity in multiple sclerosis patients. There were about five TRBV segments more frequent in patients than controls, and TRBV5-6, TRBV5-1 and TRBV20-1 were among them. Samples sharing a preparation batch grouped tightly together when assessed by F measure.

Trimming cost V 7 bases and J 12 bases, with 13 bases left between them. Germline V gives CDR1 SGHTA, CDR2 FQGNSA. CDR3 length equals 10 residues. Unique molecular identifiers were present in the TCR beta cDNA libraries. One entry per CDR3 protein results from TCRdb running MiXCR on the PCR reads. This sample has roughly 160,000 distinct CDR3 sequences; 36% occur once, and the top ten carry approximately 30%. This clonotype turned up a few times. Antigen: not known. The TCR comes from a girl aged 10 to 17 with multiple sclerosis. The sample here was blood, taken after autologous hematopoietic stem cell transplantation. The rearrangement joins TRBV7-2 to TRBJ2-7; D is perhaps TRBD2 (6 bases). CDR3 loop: CASNGRDTYF. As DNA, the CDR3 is TGTGCCAGCAACGGGAGAGACACGTACTTC.